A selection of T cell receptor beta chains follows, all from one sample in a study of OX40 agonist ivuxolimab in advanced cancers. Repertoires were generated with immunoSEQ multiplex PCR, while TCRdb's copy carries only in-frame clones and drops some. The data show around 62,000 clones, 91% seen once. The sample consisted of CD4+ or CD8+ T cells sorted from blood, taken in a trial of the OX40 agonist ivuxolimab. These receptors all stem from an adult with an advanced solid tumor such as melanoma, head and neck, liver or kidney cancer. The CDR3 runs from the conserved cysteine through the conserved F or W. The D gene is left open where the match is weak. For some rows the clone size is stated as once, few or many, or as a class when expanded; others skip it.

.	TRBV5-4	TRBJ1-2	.	CASSITGNKGSYGYTF	TGTGCCAGCTCCATTACAGGGAACAAGGGTAGCTATGGCTACACCTTC
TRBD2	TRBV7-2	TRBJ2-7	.	CASSLRTSYSYEQYF	TGTGCCAGCAGCTTAAGGACTAGCTATTCCTACGAGCAGTACTTC
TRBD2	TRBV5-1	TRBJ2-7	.	CASSLRTSGKGYEQYF	TGCGCCAGCAGCTTGAGGACTAGCGGGAAGGGTTACGAGCAGTACTTC
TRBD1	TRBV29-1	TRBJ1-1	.	CSYRGGQGITEAFF	TGCAGTTACCGGGGGGGACAGGGGATCACTGAAGCTTTCTTT
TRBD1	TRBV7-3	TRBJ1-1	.	CASRRQGDATEAFF	TGTGCCAGCAGGAGACAGGGAGACGCCACTGAAGCTTTCTTT
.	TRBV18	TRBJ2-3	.	CASSPWGASSTDTQYF	TGTGCCAGCTCACCATGGGGCGCTAGCAGCACAGATACGCAGTATTTT
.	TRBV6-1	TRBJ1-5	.	CANSEAQGFHQPQHF	TGTGCCAACAGTGAAGCGCAGGGATTCCATCAGCCCCAGCATTTT
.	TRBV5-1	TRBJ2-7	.	CASSLGSGGPGAYEQYF	TGCGCCAGCAGCTTGGGGTCTGGAGGGCCGGGAGCCTACGAGCAGTACTTC
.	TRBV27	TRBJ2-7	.	CASSLSFDIPGRSPHEQYF	TGTGCCAGCAGTTTATCGTTCGACATTCCGGGACGGTCCCCCCACGAGCAGTACTTC
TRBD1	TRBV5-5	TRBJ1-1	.	CASSLGRGLGNTEAFF	TGTGCCAGCAGCTTAGGCAGGGGGCTGGGGAACACTGAAGCTTTCTTT
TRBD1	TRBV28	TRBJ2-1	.	CASSLSYRGHYNEQFF	TGTGCCAGCAGTTTATCCTATAGGGGGCATTACAATGAGCAGTTCTTC
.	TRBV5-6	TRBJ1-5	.	CASSLGAGRNQPQHF	TGTGCCAGCAGCTTGGGGGCGGGTCGGAATCAGCCCCAGCATTTT
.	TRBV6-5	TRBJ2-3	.	CASSYEGQRTQYF	TGTGCCAGTAGCTACGAGGGTCAGCGTACGCAGTATTTT
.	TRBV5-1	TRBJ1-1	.	CASSLESSNTEAFF	TGCGCCAGCAGCTTGGAGTCAAGTAACACTGAAGCTTTCTTT
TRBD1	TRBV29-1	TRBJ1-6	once	CSVTDRDNSPLHF	TGCAGCGTTACGGACAGGGACAATTCACCCCTCCACTTT
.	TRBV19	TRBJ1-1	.	CASSMGHRSSEAFF	TGTGCCAGTAGTATGGGACATCGATCTAGTGAAGCTTTCTTT
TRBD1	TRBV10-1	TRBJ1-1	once	CASSESPGGMNTEAFF	TGCGCCAGCAGTGAGTCGCCAGGGGGGATGAACACTGAAGCTTTCTTT
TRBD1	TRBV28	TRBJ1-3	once	CASTTGQGRNTIYF	TGTGCCAGCACCACTGGACAGGGGCGGAACACCATATATTTT
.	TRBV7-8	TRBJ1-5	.	CASSLDTLIYNQPQHF	TGTGCCAGCAGTTTGGACACCCTTATTTACAATCAGCCCCAGCATTTT
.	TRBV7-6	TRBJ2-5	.	CASSLSQVGETQYF	TGTGCCAGCAGCTTAAGCCAGGTTGGCGAGACCCAGTACTTC
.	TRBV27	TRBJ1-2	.	CASSPGLWGDYGYTF	TGTGCCAGCAGCCCAGGGTTGTGGGGAGACTATGGCTACACCTTC
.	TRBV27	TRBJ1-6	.	CASSLGKNSPLHF	TGTGCCAGCAGTTTAGGGAAAAATTCACCCCTCCACTTT
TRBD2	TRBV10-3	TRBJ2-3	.	CAIRPGSGRVEDTQYF	TGTGCCATCAGGCCTGGTAGCGGGAGGGTCGAAGATACGCAGTATTTT
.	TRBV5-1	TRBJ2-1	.	CASSLESGRVNEQFF	TGCGCCAGCAGCTTGGAAAGCGGGCGGGTCAATGAGCAGTTCTTC
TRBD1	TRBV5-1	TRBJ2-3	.	CASSMDRGYTQYF	TGCGCCAGCAGCATGGACAGGGGATATACGCAGTATTTT
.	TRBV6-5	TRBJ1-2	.	CASSYSRGGYGYTF	TGTGCCAGCAGTTACTCGAGGGGGGGCTATGGCTACACCTTC
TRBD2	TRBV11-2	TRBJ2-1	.	CASSFSSGGYNEQFF	TGTGCCAGCAGCTTTAGTAGCGGGGGCTACAATGAGCAGTTCTTC
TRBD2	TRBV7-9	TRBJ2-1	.	CASSLALAGAEQFF	TGTGCCAGCAGCTTAGCACTAGCGGGAGCAGAGCAGTTCTTC
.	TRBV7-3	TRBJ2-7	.	CASTPPSGYEQYF	TGTGCCAGCACCCCACCTTCTGGCTACGAGCAGTACTTC
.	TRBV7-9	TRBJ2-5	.	CASSLEYRQETQYF	TGTGCCAGCAGCTTAGAATACAGGCAAGAGACCCAGTACTTC
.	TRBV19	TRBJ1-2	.	CASSIVSGLGGYTF	TGTGCCAGTAGTATAGTATCGGGGCTTGGTGGCTACACCTTC
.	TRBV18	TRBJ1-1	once	CASSPQGGGLTEAFF	TGTGCCAGCTCACCACAGGGCGGGGGATTGACTGAAGCTTTCTTT
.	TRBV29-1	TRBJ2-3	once	CSAPPQDGGTDTQYF	TGCAGCGCCCCACCCCAGGACGGCGGCACAGATACGCAGTATTTT
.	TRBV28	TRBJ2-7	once	CASSFDPAGSLSSYEQYF	TGTGCCAGCAGTTTTGATCCTGCGGGATCCCTGAGCTCCTACGAGCAGTACTTC
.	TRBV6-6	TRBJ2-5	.	CASSIQETQYF	TGTGCCAGCAGCATCCAAGAGACCCAGTACTTC
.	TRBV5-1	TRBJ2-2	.	CASSLPDRNTGELFF	TGCGCCAGCAGCTTGCCGGACAGAAACACCGGGGAGCTGTTTTTT
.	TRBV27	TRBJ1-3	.	CASSLRGTGNTIYF	TGTGCCAGCAGTTTAAGAGGGACTGGAAACACCATATATTTT
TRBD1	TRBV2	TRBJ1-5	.	CASSGQGRDQPQHF	TGTGCCAGCAGTGGACAGGGGAGGGATCAGCCCCAGCATTTT
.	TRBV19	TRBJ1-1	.	CASGAPTEAFF	TGTGCCAGTGGGGCACCCACTGAAGCTTTCTTT
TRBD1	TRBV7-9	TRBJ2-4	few	CASSPRDRVYIQYF	TGTGCCAGCAGCCCCCGGGACAGGGTGTACATTCAGTACTTC
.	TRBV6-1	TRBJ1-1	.	CASRPRQDARTEAFF	TGTGCCAGCAGGCCCCGACAGGACGCTCGTACTGAAGCTTTCTTT
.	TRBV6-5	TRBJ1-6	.	CASSYSREIDSPLHF	TGTGCCAGCAGTTACTCGCGGGAAATTGATTCACCCCTCCACTTT
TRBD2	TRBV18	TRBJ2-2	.	CASSPPSGATGELFF	TGTGCCAGCTCACCTCCTAGCGGGGCCACCGGGGAGCTGTTTTTT
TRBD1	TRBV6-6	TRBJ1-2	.	CASNQGGGLYGYTF	TGTGCCAGCAACCAGGGGGGTGGTCTCTATGGCTACACCTTC
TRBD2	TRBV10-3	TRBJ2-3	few	CAISEFYSTSGSTDTQYF	TGTGCCATCAGTGAGTTTTATTCGACTAGCGGGAGCACAGATACGCAGTATTTT
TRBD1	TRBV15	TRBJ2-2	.	CATSRDGPATGGRTGELFF	TGTGCCACCAGCAGAGACGGGCCCGCGACAGGGGGCAGGACCGGGGAGCTGTTTTTT
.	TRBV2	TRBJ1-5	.	CASSEQGRVYDNQPQHF	TGTGCCAGCAGTGAGCAAGGACGCGTTTATGACAATCAGCCCCAGCATTTT
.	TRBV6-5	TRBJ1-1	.	CASSPQGFLSTEAFF	TGTGCCAGCAGTCCTCAAGGGTTTTTGAGCACTGAAGCTTTCTTT
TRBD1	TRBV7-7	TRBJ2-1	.	CASSSGTGGMNEQFF	TGTGCTAGCAGCAGCGGGACAGGGGGTATGAATGAGCAGTTCTTC
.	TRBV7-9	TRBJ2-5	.	CASGGHKVQETQYF	TGTGCCAGCGGCGGACATAAAGTACAAGAGACCCAGTACTTC
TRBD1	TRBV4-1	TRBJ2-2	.	CASSQPFSRQGSEYGNTGELFF	TGCGCCAGCAGCCAACCCTTCTCCAGACAGGGCTCCGAATATGGGAACACCGGGGAGCTGTTTTTT
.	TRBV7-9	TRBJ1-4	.	CASSPGLVNEKLFF	TGTGCCAGCAGCCCGGGACTGGTTAATGAAAAACTGTTTTTT
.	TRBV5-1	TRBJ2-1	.	CASSLRQGSNNEQFF	TGCGCCAGCAGCTTGAGGCAGGGGTCGAACAATGAGCAGTTCTTC
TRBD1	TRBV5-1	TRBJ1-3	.	CASSLGDRGPLGGNTIYF	TGCGCCAGTAGCTTGGGGGACAGGGGACCTCTAGGTGGAAACACCATATATTTT
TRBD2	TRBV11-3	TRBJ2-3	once	CASSPAAGAADTQYF	TGTGCCAGCAGCCCCGCGGCGGGAGCGGCAGATACGCAGTATTTT
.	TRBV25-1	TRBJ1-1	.	CASSHREGMAEAFF	TGTGCCAGCAGCCACAGGGAGGGTATGGCTGAAGCTTTCTTT
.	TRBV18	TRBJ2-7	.	CASSSSIAGTSYEQYF	TGTGCCAGCTCTTCCAGCATTGCGGGTACCTCCTACGAGCAGTACTTC
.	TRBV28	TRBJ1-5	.	CASSWGSNQPQHF	TGTGCCAGCAGTTGGGGAAGTAACCAGCCCCAGCATTTT
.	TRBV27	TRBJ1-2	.	CASGRSERLDYGYTF	TGTGCCAGCGGCCGATCAGAAAGGTTGGACTATGGCTACACCTTC
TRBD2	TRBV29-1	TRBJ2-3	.	CSVSGTTGDTQYF	TGCAGCGTATCGGGGACTACTGGTGATACGCAGTATTTT